A selection of T cell receptor beta chains follows, all from one sample in a study of cytomegalovirus exposure and HLA in healthy donors. Measured with immunoSEQ multiplex PCR; TCRdb has only the in-frame clones, and not every one. The table has around 90,000 clones, nearly 80% seen once. Sequencing input: PBMCs. These receptors were collected from a woman in her thirties or forties in good health and CMV-seronegative. The CDR3 runs from the conserved cysteine through the conserved F or W. The D gene is left open where the match is weak. Only part of the rows carry a size: once, few, many, or a class if the clone is expanded.

CDR3 length,clone size,V gene,J gene,D gene,CDR3 protein,CDR3 DNA
15,NA,TRBV7-3,TRBJ2-1,TRBD1,CASSWEGTVYNEQFF,TGTGCCAGCAGCTGGGAAGGGACAGTCTACAATGAGCAGTTCTTC
15,NA,TRBV28,TRBJ1-4,NA,CASSRGGLVGEKLLF,TGTGCCAGCAGTCGGGGAGGTCTGGTAGGGGAAAAACTGCTTTTT
16,NA,TRBV4-1,TRBJ1-5,NA,CASSQDGGASNQPQHF,TGCGCCAGCAGCCAAGACGGGGGAGCTAGCAATCAGCCCCAGCATTTT
11,NA,TRBV20-1,TRBJ2-5,NA,CSAETKETQYF,TGCAGTGCAGAGACAAAAGAGACCCAGTACTTC
16,NA,TRBV18,TRBJ1-2,NA,CASSPPEGGMLYGYTF,TGTGCCAGCTCACCACCCGAAGGAGGGATGCTCTATGGCTACACCTTC
14,NA,TRBV11-1,TRBJ2-3,NA,CASSLGGGPDTQYF,TGTGCCAGCAGCTTAGGAGGGGGACCAGATACGCAGTATTTT
11,NA,TRBV6-5,TRBJ2-3,NA,CASSQVATQYF,TGTGCCAGCAGCCAGGTTGCTACGCAGTATTTT
15,NA,TRBV5-1,TRBJ1-2,NA,CASLGGLGGNYGYTF,TGCGCCAGCTTGGGGGGGCTCGGGGGTAACTATGGCTACACCTTC
15,NA,TRBV11-3,TRBJ2-2,TRBD1,CASSPTGTAGGELFF,TGTGCCAGCAGCCCGACAGGGACCGCAGGCGGGGAGCTGTTTTTT
12,NA,TRBV29-1,TRBJ2-7,TRBD2,CSAASGSYEQYF,TGCAGCGCAGCTAGCGGGAGTTACGAGCAGTACTTC
14,NA,TRBV7-9,TRBJ2-1,TRBD2,CASSPSGRAHEQFF,TGTGCCAGCAGCCCTAGCGGGAGGGCCCATGAGCAGTTCTTC
11,NA,TRBV6-6,TRBJ2-3,NA,CASSFRDTQYF,TGTGCCAGCAGTTTTCGAGATACGCAGTATTTT
13,NA,TRBV7-9,TRBJ1-2,NA,CASSLERGYGYTF,TGTGCCAGCAGCTTAGAAAGGGGCTATGGCTACACCTTC
15,NA,TRBV27,TRBJ1-5,NA,CASSGVGGSNQPQHF,TGTGCCAGCAGTGGGGTGGGGGGTAGCAATCAGCCCCAGCATTTT
16,NA,TRBV19,TRBJ2-5,NA,CASQSTGASGQETQYF,TGTGCCAGCCAGTCGACAGGGGCTAGCGGTCAAGAGACCCAGTACTTC
13,NA,TRBV29-1,TRBJ1-2,NA,CSVMGQVNYGYTF,TGCAGCGTTATGGGGCAAGTTAACTATGGCTACACCTTC
15,once,TRBV7-9,TRBJ2-2,NA,CASSLKQINTGELFF,TGTGCCAGCAGCTTAAAACAGATAAACACCGGGGAGCTGTTTTTT
15,NA,TRBV10-2,TRBJ2-1,TRBD2,CASSFSGGSYNEQFF,TGCGCCAGCAGTTTTAGCGGGGGATCCTACAATGAGCAGTTCTTC
14,NA,TRBV29-1,TRBJ2-7,NA,CSAKTVFGSYEQYF,TGCAGCGCTAAGACAGTTTTTGGCTCCTACGAGCAGTACTTC
13,NA,TRBV7-2,TRBJ1-2,NA,CASSFSSSYGYTF,TGTGCCAGCAGCTTTTCCTCGTCCTATGGCTACACCTTC
13,once,TRBV28,TRBJ1-1,NA,CASSPGIRGEAFF,TGTGCCAGCAGTCCGGGGATCAGGGGTGAAGCTTTCTTT
15,NA,TRBV11-2,TRBJ2-5,NA,CASSLYASGQETQYF,TGTGCCAGCAGCTTATACGCCAGCGGGCAAGAGACCCAGTACTTC